These 29 T cell receptor beta chains share one sample of origin, sequenced in a study of T cells after yellow fever vaccination. In TCRdb, the 5' RACE reads were re-called with MiXCR into one record per CDR3 protein. The sample yields about 310,000 distinct CDR3 sequences, less than 4.5% seen once. Material: PBMCs, obtained on the day of the yellow fever booster vaccination. The receptors were gathered from a man between 18 and 35 years old who received the YFV17D yellow fever vaccine.

This chain links TRBV6-5 with TRBJ1-6, with a weak D call TRBD1 (6 bases). Trimming took off 2 bases at V and 13 bases at J, with 15 bases between the two ends. Germline V CDR1 and CDR2: MNHEY, SVGAGI. This CDR3 contains 14 residues. The CDR3 nucleotides are TGTGCCAGCAGTTACGGAACGACAGGCGGGCCCCTCCACTTT. Encoded protein: CASSYGTTGGPLHF.

This chain links TRBV20-1 with TRBJ2-7; unclear D gene. The length of the CDR3 is 12 residues. V dropped 6 bases and J dropped 5 bases, with 14 bases sitting between them. Germline V gene lookup returns CDR1 DFQATT and CDR2 SNEGSKA (reference sequence). Here the CDR3 reads CSALAGRNEQYV. The CDR3 nucleotides are TGCAGTGCGCTGGCAGGTCGGAACGAGCAGTACGTC.

This clonotype was seen at least ten times. The chain employs TRBV27 and TRBJ2-3; the match to TRBD2 covers 11 bases. The ends lost 6 bases at V and 1 base at J; junction bases unmatched: 9. Germline V gene sequence: CDR1 MNHEY, CDR2 SMNVEV (reference sequence). The CDR3 length is 17 residues. The CDR3 spells CASRASLAGGGTDTQYF. In DNA form, the CDR3 reads TGTGCCAGCAGAGCGAGCCTAGCGGGGGGAGGCACAGATACGCAGTATTTT.

This chain joins TRBV12-3 or TRBV12-4 and TRBJ1-2; D unresolved. The CDR3 contains 13 residues. V lost 6 bases and J 7 bases, leaving 15 bases between the germline ends. CDR3 loop: CASSPGGRVGYTF. The CDR3, as DNA: TGTGCCAGCAGCCCGGGTGGACGTGTTGGCTACACCTTC.

This clonotype was detected a few times. The chain links TRBV6-2 or TRBV6-3 to TRBJ1-5; 10 bases align to TRBD1. Germline-derived CDR1 and CDR2 are MNHEY and SVGEGT. V gave up 3 bases and J gave up 9 bases; unmatched junction bases: 11. The CDR3 covers 16 residues. This CDR3 is CASSYLSGTGVRPQHF. CDR3 nucleotides: TGTGCCAGCAGTTATCTTTCTGGGACAGGGGTTCGGCCCCAGCATTTT.

This clonotype was seen many times. The gene calls are TRBV7-9 and TRBJ2-7; tentatively, D is TRBD1 (5 bases). The CDR3 is 13 residues long. Germline V gene lookup returns CDR1 SEHNR and CDR2 FQNEAQ (reference sequence). The V end was cut by 5 bases, the J end by 12 bases, with 20 bases between. DNA of the CDR3: TGTGCCAGCAGCCGTCTTCAGGGTCCAGGGCTGTACGTC. Translation gives CASSRLQGPGLYV.

The V and J genes are TRBV6-5 and TRBJ2-5, with D hard to call. Between the trimmed V and J ends, which lost 5 bases and 4 bases, there was a span of 11 bases. CDR3 size: 13 residues. CDR1 is MNHEY, CDR2 SVGAGI, per germline. CDR3 nucleotides: TGTGCCAGCAGTACCTCCTTCCGAGAGACCCAGTACTTC. Its protein product is CASSTSFRETQYF.

Only a few counts were recorded for this clonotype. This sequence joins TRBV28 and TRBJ2-5, with a weak D call TRBD1 (7 bases). This CDR3 region has 15 residues. With 6 bases removed from V and 7 bases from J, the gap between germline ends came to 21 bases. CDR1 MDHEN and CDR2 SYDVKM come from the germline V gene. CDR3 sequence reads: CASREGQTPRGTQYF. The CDR3 region has the DNA TGTGCCAGCAGGGAGGGACAGACACCAAGAGGGACCCAGTACTTC.

This clonotype was observed a few times. The chain couples TRBV20-1 to TRBJ2-1; a weak D match, TRBD1 (6 bases). Trimming left V 1 base short and J 7 bases short, with 17 bases between. The CDR3 has 15 residues. CDR1 is DFQATT, CDR2 SNEGSKA, per germline (reference sequence). The chain's CDR3 is CSARGLGLGANEQFF. CDR3 in DNA: TGCAGTGCTAGAGGGTTGGGGCTGGGGGCGAATGAGCAGTTCTTC.

The chain is built from TRBV12-3 or TRBV12-4 and TRBJ1-5; tentatively, D is TRBD1 (6 bases). The CDR3 is made up of 16 amino acids. V dropped 6 bases and J dropped 5 bases, with 20 bases sitting between them. CDR3 DNA sequence: TGTGCCAGCAGCGCCCGCGGGGGGCTGTCGGATCAGCCCCAGCATTTT. It translates to CASSARGGLSDQPQHF.

This clonotype was found many times. The V call is TRBV18, the J call TRBJ1-1; tentatively, D is TRBD1 (5 bases). CDR1 and CDR2 from the germline V gene are KGHSH and LQKENI. The CDR3 is 13 residues long. Between the trimmed V and J ends, which lost 6 bases and 10 bases, there was a span of 18 bases. The CDR3 spells CASSAGEERGAFF. The CDR3 coding sequence is TGTGCCAGCTCGGCCGGGGAGGAAAGGGGAGCTTTCTTT.

This clonotype was seen ten or more times. The chain combines TRBV5-1 with TRBJ1-5; D possibly corresponds to TRBD1 (5 bases). Germline assignment: CDR1 SGHRS and CDR2 YFSETQ. The ends were cut back, 0 bases at V and 1 base at J, with 8 bases in the middle. The length of the CDR3 is 15 residues. The CDR3 reads CASSLEGLSNQPQHF. In DNA form, the CDR3 reads TGCGCCAGCAGCTTGGAGGGGTTAAGCAATCAGCCCCAGCATTTT. Combining the CDR3 with reference TRBV5-1 and TRBJ1-5 gives the whole variable domain KAGVTQTPRYLIKTRGQQVTLSCSPISGHRSVSWYQQTPGQGLQFLFEYFSETQRNKGNFPGRFSGRQFSNSRSEMNVSTLELGDSALYLCASSLEGLSNQPQHFGDGTRLSIL.

V usage is TRBV10-3 and J usage is TRBJ2-1, with no clear D. This CDR3 is built from 13 residues. Germline CDR1 is ENHRY and CDR2 is SYGVKD. Trimming took 5 bases from V and 6 from J, leaving 11 bases between them. CDR3 DNA sequence: TGTGCCATCAGTACGGCCCCGGCCAATGAGCAGTTCTTC. Translating gives CAISTAPANEQFF.

This clonotype was observed at least ten times. The V gene is TRBV5-1, the J gene TRBJ2-1, with a weak D call TRBD1 (5 bases). The CDR3 sequence is 14 residues long. V lost 6 bases and J 6 bases, leaving 16 bases between the germline ends. Germline V gene data show CDR1 as SGHRS and CDR2 as YFSETQ. The CDR3 loop is CASTRGTGSNEQFF. Written as DNA, the CDR3 is TGCGCCAGCACCCGAGGTACAGGAAGCAATGAGCAGTTCTTC.

This clonotype was seen only a few times. The chain recombines TRBV4-3 with TRBJ2-2; D unclear. Germline-derived CDR1 and CDR2 are LGHNA and YSLEER. V dropped 8 bases and J dropped 0 bases, with 13 bases sitting between them. The CDR3 length is 15 residues. The CDR3 sequence is CASSPTVSNTGELFF. The DNA for the CDR3 is TGCGCCAGCTCCCCTACGGTGTCGAACACCGGGGAGCTGTTTTTT.

This clonotype has at least ten counts. This chain links TRBV6-2 or TRBV6-3 with TRBJ2-5; TRBD2 matches at 7 bases. With 8 bases clipped from V and 3 bases from J, the junction kept 3 bases outside the gene matches. Germline V lookup: CDR1 MNHEY, CDR2 SVGEGT. The CDR3 loop spans 12 amino acids. The CDR3 spells CASSAGEETQYF. The CDR3, as DNA: TGTGCCAGCTCCGCGGGGGAAGAGACCCAGTACTTC.

A few counts support this clonotype. This chain connects TRBV20-1 to TRBJ1-1; TRBD1 is a possible D gene (5 bases). This CDR3 is built from 13 residues. The V and J ends lost 3 bases and 1 base respectively, with 9 bases between them. Germline CDR1 is DFQATT and CDR2 is SNEGSKA (reference sequence). CDR3 in DNA: TGCAGTGCTAGTTCCAGGGCGAACACTGAAGCTTTCTTT. Encoded protein: CSASSRANTEAFF.

The gene calls are TRBV11-2 and TRBJ1-4; 8 nucleotides align to TRBD1. J lost 13 bases, V lost 5 bases, and 15 bases had no gene match. The CDR3 is 15 residues long. The germline gives CDR1 SGHAT, CDR2 FQNNGV. The CDR3 DNA reads TGTGCCAGCAGCCAAACGGGACAGGCTTCTGGGGGACTGTTTTTT. This translates into CASSQTGQASGGLFF.

This clonotype was counted many times. This rearrangement joins TRBV19 to TRBJ2-7, with a tentative D call TRBD2 (6 bases). CDR1 is LNHDA, CDR2 SQIVND, per germline (reference sequence). The CDR3 sequence is 15 residues long. The germline V and J ends were trimmed by 6 bases and 7 bases, with 22 bases remaining between them. CDR3 protein: CASSMAPLAPDEQYF. The CDR3 nucleotides are TGTGCCAGTAGCATGGCACCTCTAGCGCCGGATGAGCAGTACTTC. Full variable domain (rest looked up from reference TRBV19 and TRBJ2-7): DGGITQSPKYLFRKEGQNVTLSCEQNLNHDAMYWYRQDPGQGLRLIYYSQIVNDFQKGDIAEGYSVSREKKESFPLTVTSAQKNPTAFYLCASSMAPLAPDEQYFGPGTRLTVT.

The chain couples TRBV24-1 to TRBJ1-2; D may be TRBD1 (5 bases). CDR3 length equals 12 residues. The ends were cut back, 5 bases at V and 8 bases at J, with 11 bases in the middle. Germline CDR1 and CDR2: KGHDR and SFDVKD. The CDR3 nucleotides read TGTGCCACCAGTGGTGGACACGAAGGCTACACCTTC. It yields the protein CATSGGHEGYTF.

This clonotype has ten or more counts. J is TRBJ1-1 and V is TRBV12-5, with D tentatively TRBD1 (6 bases). Germline V CDR1 and CDR2: LGHNT, FRNRAP. V gave up 9 bases and J gave up 2 bases, with 13 bases separating them. The CDR3 extends over 13 amino acids. CDR3 residues: CASASGTNTEAFF. CDR3 nucleotides: TGTGCTAGCGCATCGGGGACAAACACTGAAGCTTTCTTT.

With respect to this clonotype: Since a much larger clone is just one base distant, this may be a read error. The gene calls are TRBV18 and TRBJ2-5; no firm D call. The CDR3 runs 13 residues. Germline loops: CDR1 KGHSH, CDR2 LQKENI. The CDR3 nucleotides are TGTGCCAGCTCACCAGTCGTGGTAGAGTCCCAGTACTTC. Amino acids: CASSPVVVESQYF.

This clonotype has at least ten counts. The rearrangement joins TRBV9 to TRBJ1-5, with D unresolved. Germline assignment: CDR1 SGDLS and CDR2 YYNGEE. The CDR3 sequence is 14 residues long. Trimming removed 9 bases at V and 2 bases at J, with 15 bases between. CDR3 amino acids: CAISRWMGNQPQHF. For the CDR3, the DNA is TGTGCCATCAGTAGGTGGATGGGCAATCAGCCCCAGCATTTT.

This clonotype was found many times. The rearrangement links TRBV29-1 to TRBJ2-3; weak D call: TRBD2 (6 bases). CDR3 length equals 17 residues. The germline V gene encodes CDR1 SQVTM and CDR2 ANQGSEA. V was cut by 6 bases and J by 2 bases, with 24 bases left in between. Written as DNA, the CDR3 is TGCAGCGTCGCGGGGCGATTGGGAGAGAGGCCCACAGATACGCAGTATTTT. Its protein is CSVAGRLGERPTDTQYF.

The table lists this clonotype with many counts. The V call is TRBV7-2, the J call TRBJ2-5; TRBD1 matches 10 bases. CDR1 SGHTA and CDR2 FQGNSA come from the germline V gene. V dropped 4 bases and J dropped 0; count of bases not matched to a gene: 2. This CDR3 is built from 15 residues. Here the CDR3 DNA reads TGTGCCAGCAGCTCGGACAGGGGGAACCAAGAGACCCAGTACTTC. As protein: CASSSDRGNQETQYF.

This clonotype was recorded many times. CDR3 nucleotides: TGCAGTGCTAGGGGCCGGTTGTGGTACCAAGAGACCCAGTACTTC. Translated, it gives CSARGRLWYQETQYF. This chain links TRBV20-1 with TRBJ2-5; D remains ambiguous. CDR3 length: 15 residues. Trimming pared 3 bases from V and 0 bases from J, leaving 14 bases between. Germline V gives CDR1 DFQATT, CDR2 SNEGSKA (reference sequence).

This clonotype was observed many times. This sequence joins TRBV6-6 and TRBJ2-3; 10 bases match TRBD2. Germline V lookup: CDR1 MNHNY, CDR2 SVGAGI (reference sequence). The CDR3 has 18 residues. V was clipped by 6 bases and J by 0 bases; unmatched bases: 12. The CDR3 DNA follows: TGTGCCAGCAGCCTAGACATTACTAGCGGGACGAGCACAGATACGCAGTATTTT. Translation: CASSLDITSGTSTDTQYF.

This clonotype came up many times. In DNA, the CDR3 is TGTGCCAGCAGTATCGGACAGGGGTTGGGCTATGGCTACACCTTC. Translation: CASSIGQGLGYGYTF. The chain has TRBV12-3 or TRBV12-4 and TRBJ1-2, with 9 bases that match TRBD1. The CDR3 length is 15 residues. Unmatched junction bases numbered 8, after V lost 5 bases and J lost 4 bases.

The chain couples TRBV7-7 to TRBJ2-7; D call uncertain. Trimming took off 1 base at V and 4 bases at J, with 17 bases between the two ends. The CDR3 consists of 16 residues. The germline CDR1 and CDR2 sequences are SSHAT and FNYEAQ (reference sequence). The CDR3 DNA follows: TGTGCCAGCAGCTTAGAGTTTTGTCTCCCAACGTACGAGCAGTACTTC. It encodes CASSLEFCLPTYEQYF.